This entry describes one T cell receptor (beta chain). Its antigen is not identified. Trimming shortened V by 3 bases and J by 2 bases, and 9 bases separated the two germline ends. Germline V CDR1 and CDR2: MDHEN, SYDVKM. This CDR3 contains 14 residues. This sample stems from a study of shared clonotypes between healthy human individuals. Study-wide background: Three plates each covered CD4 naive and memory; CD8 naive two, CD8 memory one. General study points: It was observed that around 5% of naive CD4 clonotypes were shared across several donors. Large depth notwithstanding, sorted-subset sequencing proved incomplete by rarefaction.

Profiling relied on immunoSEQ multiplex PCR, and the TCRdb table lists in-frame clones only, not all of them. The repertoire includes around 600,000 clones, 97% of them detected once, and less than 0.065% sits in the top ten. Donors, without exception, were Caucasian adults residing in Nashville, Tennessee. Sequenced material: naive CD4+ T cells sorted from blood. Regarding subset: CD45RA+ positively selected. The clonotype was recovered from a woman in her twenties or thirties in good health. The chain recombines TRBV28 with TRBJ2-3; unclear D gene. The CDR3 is CASSFLDHTDTQYF. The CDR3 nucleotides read TGTGCCAGCAGTTTTCTTGACCACACAGATACGCAGTATTTT.